This T cell receptor (beta chain) was recorded in a study of cytomegalovirus exposure and HLA in healthy donors. Comments on this clone: Its target is not known.

CDR1 SGHNT and CDR2 YYREEE come from the germline V gene (reference sequence). The V end lost 0 bases, the J end lost 6 bases, and 6 bases lay between the germline ends. This CDR3 has 13 amino acids. Whole-study results and caveats: There were 150 to 200 TCR beta chains listed as cytomegalovirus-associated. In vitro testing confirmed a few CMV-associated chains as specific for CMV antigens.

Produced via immunoSEQ multiplex PCR; TCRdb's table is partial and in-frame only. The sample carries approximately 150,000 clones, 70% to 90% recorded once. Sample: PBMCs. The rearrangement joins TRBV5-4 to TRBJ2-2; the D is unclear. The TCR was taken from a man aged 25 to 45 in good health and CMV-seropositive. CDR3 amino acids: CASSLAPAGELFF. CDR3 sequence (DNA): TGTGCCAGCAGCTTGGCCCCAGCCGGGGAGCTGTTTTTT.